The sequence of this T cell receptor (beta chain) was determined in a study of early T cells in non-severe SARS-CoV-2 infection. Whole-study findings and limits: VDJdb-based matching was biased toward anti-spike CD8 responses and missed private and CD4 specificities.

TCRdb recomputed calls from the 5' RACE reads with MiXCR, one row per CDR3 protein. The sample lists some 46,000 distinct CDR3 sequences; 9.3% were seen once. In this sample, this clonotype turned up a few times. What it recognizes is unknown. Trimming shortened V by 3 bases and J by 0 bases, and 8 bases separated the two germline ends. The CDR3 runs 15 residues. Germline lookup yields CDR1 KGHSH and CDR2 LQKENI. This TCR derives from an adult who was a healthcare worker with PCR-confirmed SARS-CoV-2 infection or an uninfected control (not recorded which). Sequences were obtained from whole blood. J is TRBJ1-4 and V is TRBV18, with D possibly being TRBD1 (5 bases). The CDR3 coding sequence is TGTGCCAGCTCACCTTCGGGGGCAACTAATGAAAAACTGTTTTTT. This sequence encodes CASSPSGATNEKLFF.